The 20 T cell receptor beta chains presented below share a single source sample, sequenced in a study of cytotoxic CD8 clonotypes in ibrutinib-treated CLL. Assay: immunoSEQ multiplex PCR; the TCRdb copy retains only in-frame clones and omits some. The sample carries about 140,000 clones, more than 75% recorded once. Here the sequenced sample was PBMCs, taken after 36 months of ibrutinib treatment. Receptors were obtained from a human donor with chronic lymphocytic leukemia.

The chain uses TRBV19 and TRBJ2-3, with 11 bases matching TRBD2. Losses at the gene ends were 3 bases for V and 0 bases for J; bases not matched to a gene: 5. CDR1 and CDR2 from the germline V gene are LNHDA and SQIVND (reference sequence). CDR3 length: 17 amino acids. CDR3 loop: CASSIFASGGSTDTQYF. CDR3 DNA: TGTGCCAGTAGTATTTTCGCTAGCGGGGGGAGCACAGATACGCAGTATTTT.

This chain links TRBV7-2 with TRBJ2-5; D is undetermined. Germline V gene sequence: CDR1 SGHTA, CDR2 FQGNSA. The CDR3 has 14 amino acids. Trimming pared 0 bases from V and 5 bases from J, leaving 10 bases between. The CDR3 DNA reads as TGTGCCAGCAGCTTAGCGGGAATCGGGGAGACCCAGTACTTC. It codes for CASSLAGIGETQYF.

The chain combines TRBV7-2 with TRBJ2-7, with 8 positions matching TRBD2. With V trimmed by 5 bases and J by 2 bases, 5 bases remained unmatched. The CDR3 sequence is 14 residues long. Germline V CDR1 and CDR2: SGHTA, FQGNSA. The CDR3 DNA reads TGTGCCAGCAGCGCCACCGGGGGGGCCTACGAGCAGTACTTC. Translation: CASSATGGAYEQYF.

The chain links TRBV6-5 to TRBJ2-7; 12 bases are a match to TRBD2. CDR1 and CDR2 from the germline V gene are MNHEY and SVGAGI. The CDR3 length is 14 residues. The junction had 7 bases not matched to a gene; V was cut back by 2 bases and J by 11 bases. The CDR3 DNA sequence: TGTGCCAGCAGTTACGGTCTAGCGGGAGGGCCGGAGTACTTC. Protein product: CASSYGLAGGPEYF.

This clone was picked up one time. V gene TRBV18 combines with J gene TRBJ1-4; D unclear. V shed 3 bases and J shed 5 bases, with 7 bases lying between them. This CDR3 region has 13 residues. Germline V gene data show CDR1 as KGHSH and CDR2 as LQKENI. The DNA for the CDR3 is TGTGCCAGCTCACCCCGACCAAATGAAAAACTGTTTTTT. Translation gives CASSPRPNEKLFF.

V and J are TRBV5-1 and TRBJ1-3, with a weak D call TRBD1 (5 bases). Germline V gives CDR1 SGHRS, CDR2 YFSETQ. This CDR3 has 15 amino acids. Deletions cut 0 bases from V and 0 bases from J, with 7 bases between. This CDR3 reads CASSLGQSSGNTIYF. The DNA for the CDR3 is TGCGCCAGCAGCTTGGGACAGAGCTCTGGAAACACCATATATTTT.

The rearrangement links TRBV18 to TRBJ2-7; D call uncertain. Trimming cost V 3 bases and J 6 bases, with 18 bases left between them. The CDR3 runs 15 residues. Germline V gene lookup returns CDR1 KGHSH and CDR2 LQKENI. Written as DNA, the CDR3 is TGTGCCAGCTCACCGCGGCCACAGCCTCTTGGCGAGCAGTACTTC. Its translation: CASSPRPQPLGEQYF.

This clone has a single count. The CDR3 bases are TGTGCCAGCAGCCAGAGGGTCAACTATGGCTACACCTTC. Translating it yields CASSQRVNYGYTF. The chain employs TRBV14 and TRBJ1-2; D uncertain. The CDR3 sequence is 13 residues long. Per the germline V gene, CDR1 is SGHDN and CDR2 is FVKESK. V was pared by 3 bases and J by 2 bases, with 7 bases between.

This sequence joins TRBV11-3 and TRBJ2-5; TRBD1 matches at 7 bases. The CDR3 spans 13 residues. Germline V lookup: CDR1 SGHNT, CDR2 YENEEA. J was trimmed by 5 bases and V by 3 bases; bases with no gene match: 3. The CDR3 here is CASSLRGQETQYF. The CDR3 DNA reads as TGTGCCAGCAGCTTGAGGGGGCAGGAGACCCAGTACTTC. Using reference TRBV11-3 and TRBJ2-5 for the parts outside the CDR3, the full variable domain is EAGVVQSPRYKIIEKKQPVAFWCNPISGHNTLYWYLQNLGQGPELLIRYENEEAVDDSQLPKDRFSAERLKGVDSTLKIQPAELGDSAVYLCASSLRGQETQYFGPGTRLLVL.

The chain has TRBV19 and TRBJ1-1; weak D call: TRBD1 (5 bases). V was shortened by 0 bases and J by 2 bases, with 10 bases between the two germline ends. CDR1 and CDR2 (germline): LNHDA, SQIVND (reference sequence). This CDR3 is built from 15 residues. CDR3 residues: CASSIDQGGNTEAFF. The CDR3 bases are TGTGCCAGTAGTATAGATCAGGGAGGCAACACTGAAGCTTTCTTT.

The rearrangement links TRBV10-2 to TRBJ2-3; tentative D call: TRBD1 (5 bases). This CDR3 spans 18 amino acids. Germline CDR1 reads WSHSY; CDR2 reads SAAADI. V was shortened by 0 bases and J by 2 bases, with 18 bases between the two germline ends. CDR3 amino acids: CASSESRHRIWTTDTQYF. CDR3 bases: TGCGCCAGCAGTGAGTCCAGGCACAGGATTTGGACCACAGATACGCAGTATTTT.

This clone appeared a single time. The rearrangement uses TRBV6-5 and TRBJ1-6; D is unclear. CDR3 length: 13 residues. In germline, CDR1 is MNHEY, CDR2 SVGAGI. V was trimmed by 2 bases and J by 8 bases, leaving 7 bases between them. In nucleotides, the CDR3 is TGTGCCAGCAGTTACATCGGCGATTCACCCCTCCACTTT. Amino acids: CASSYIGDSPLHF.

This clone was seen just once. The V gene is TRBV7-9, the J gene TRBJ1-2; no clear D. Trimming stripped 0 bases from V and 1 base from J, with 3 bases between. Looked up from germline, CDR1 is SEHNR and CDR2 is FQNEAQ (reference sequence). This CDR3 is built from 13 residues. The CDR3 is CASSLANNYGYTF. CDR3 nucleotides: TGTGCCAGCAGCTTAGCTAATAACTATGGCTACACCTTC.

The J gene is TRBJ2-1, the V gene TRBV5-1; 8 positions agree with TRBD1. CDR1 is SGHRS, CDR2 YFSETQ, per germline. The ends lost 1 base at V and 3 bases at J; junction bases unmatched: 3. This CDR3 contains 15 residues. CDR3 sequence: CASSLTTGGYNEQFF. The CDR3 DNA follows: TGCGCCAGCAGCTTGACAACAGGGGGCTACAATGAGCAGTTCTTC.

This chain's CDR3 is CASSLFPGTGSYEQYF. The CDR3 DNA follows: TGCGCCAGCAGCTTGTTTCCGGGGACAGGGAGCTACGAGCAGTACTTC. The V gene is TRBV5-1, the J gene TRBJ2-7; 9 bases fit TRBD1. This CDR3 spans 16 amino acids. Trimming took 1 base from V and 3 from J; bases not matched to a gene: 8. Germline V gene lookup returns CDR1 SGHRS and CDR2 YFSETQ. The complete variable domain, with remaining parts taken from reference TRBV5-1 and TRBJ2-7, reads KAGVTQTPRYLIKTRGQQVTLSCSPISGHRSVSWYQQTPGQGLQFLFEYFSETQRNKGNFPGRFSGRQFSNSRSEMNVSTLELGDSALYLCASSLFPGTGSYEQYFGPGTRLTVT.

This clone was seen just once. This rearrangement joins TRBV19 to TRBJ2-7, with a tentative D call TRBD1 (5 bases). Germline CDR1 LNHDA, CDR2 SQIVND (reference sequence). Trimming shortened V by 3 bases and J by 1 base, and 10 bases separated the two germline ends. CDR3 size: 14 residues. CDR3 residues: CASSIQGWSYEQYF. In DNA, the CDR3 is TGTGCCAGTAGTATTCAGGGATGGTCCTACGAGCAGTACTTC.

The J gene is TRBJ1-1, the V gene TRBV30, with 7 bases identical to TRBD1. The CDR3 length is 14 residues. Unmatched junction bases numbered 2, after V lost 1 base and J lost 0 bases. CDR1 is GTSNPN, CDR2 SVGIG, per germline (reference sequence). CDR3 nucleotides: TGTGCCTGGAGTGGGGGACAGATGAACACTGAAGCTTTCTTT. This sequence encodes CAWSGGQMNTEAFF.

This clone was picked up a small number of times. The chain is built from TRBV5-1 and TRBJ1-3, with D uncertain. The CDR3 has 15 residues. Germline-derived CDR1 and CDR2 are SGHRS and YFSETQ. Trimming removed 5 bases at V and 0 bases at J, with 12 bases between. The CDR3 protein is CASRMGDTSGNTIYF. CDR3 DNA: TGCGCCAGCAGGATGGGTGACACCTCTGGAAACACCATATATTTT.

This clone came up a few times. The rearrangement joins TRBV5-1 to TRBJ1-2; 10 positions agree with TRBD1. Losses at the gene ends were 5 bases for V and 8 bases for J; bases not matched to a gene: 9. Germline CDR1 and CDR2: SGHRS and YFSETQ. The CDR3 runs to 14 residues. In nucleotides, the CDR3 is TGCGCCAGCAGACCCGGACAGGGGGTTTACGGCTACACCTTC. This gives the protein CASRPGQGVYGYTF.

The chain joins TRBV23-1 to TRBJ2-3; 8 bases fit TRBD2. TRBV23-1 is identified as an open reading frame with a role that is uncertain. After removal of 0 bases from V and 2 bases from J, the junction contained 10 bases not matched to a gene. This CDR3 is built from 18 residues. In DNA form, the CDR3 reads TGCGCCAGCAGTCAATCGAACACTAGCGGAGTTTTCACAGATACGCAGTATTTT. Amino acids: CASSQSNTSGVFTDTQYF.